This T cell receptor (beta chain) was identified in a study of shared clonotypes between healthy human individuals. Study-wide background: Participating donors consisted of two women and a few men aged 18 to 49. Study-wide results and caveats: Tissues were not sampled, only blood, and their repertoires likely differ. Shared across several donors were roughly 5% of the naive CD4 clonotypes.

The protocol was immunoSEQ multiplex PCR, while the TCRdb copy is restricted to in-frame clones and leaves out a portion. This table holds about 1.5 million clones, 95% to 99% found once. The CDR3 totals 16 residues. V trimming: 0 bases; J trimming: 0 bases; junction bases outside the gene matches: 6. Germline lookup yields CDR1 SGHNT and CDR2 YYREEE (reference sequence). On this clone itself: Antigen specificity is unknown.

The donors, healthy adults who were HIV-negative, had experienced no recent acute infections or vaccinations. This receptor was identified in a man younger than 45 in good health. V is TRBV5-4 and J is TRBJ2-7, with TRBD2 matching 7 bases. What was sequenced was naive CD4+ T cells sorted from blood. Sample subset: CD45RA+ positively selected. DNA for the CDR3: TGTGCCAGCAGCTTGGCTAGCGGCACGGCCTCCTACGAGCAGTACTTC. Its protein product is CASSLASGTASYEQYF. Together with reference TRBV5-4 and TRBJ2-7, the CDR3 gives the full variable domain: ETGVTQSPTHLIKTRGQQVTLRCSSQSGHNTVSWYQQALGQGPQFIFQYYREEENGRGNFPPRFSGLQFPNYSSELNVNALELDDSALYLCASSLASGTASYEQYFGPGTRLTVT.